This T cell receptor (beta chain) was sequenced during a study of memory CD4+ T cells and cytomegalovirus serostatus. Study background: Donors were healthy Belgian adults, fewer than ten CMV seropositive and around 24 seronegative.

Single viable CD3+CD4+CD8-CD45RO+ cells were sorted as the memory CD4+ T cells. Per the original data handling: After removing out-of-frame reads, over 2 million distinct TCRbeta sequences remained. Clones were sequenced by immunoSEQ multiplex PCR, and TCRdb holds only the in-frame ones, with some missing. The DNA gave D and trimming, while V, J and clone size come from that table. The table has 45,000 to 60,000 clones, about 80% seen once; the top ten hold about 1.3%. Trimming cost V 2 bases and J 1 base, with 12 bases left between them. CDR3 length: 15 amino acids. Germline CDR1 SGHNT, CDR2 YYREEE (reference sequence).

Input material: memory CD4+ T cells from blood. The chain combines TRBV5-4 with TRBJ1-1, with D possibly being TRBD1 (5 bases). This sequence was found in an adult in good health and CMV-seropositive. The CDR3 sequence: CASSFFSRANTEAFF. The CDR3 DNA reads TGTGCCAGCAGCTTCTTTTCCAGGGCGAACACTGAAGCTTTCTTT.